The 9 T cell receptor beta chains below were found in one sample sequenced in a study of T cell repertoires in cytomegalovirus infection. These TCRs are of unknown antigen specificity. TCRdb passed the reads through MiXCR, listing each CDR3 protein once. This table holds about 570,000 distinct CDR3 sequences, just under 40% found once. The input for sequencing was cultured PBMCs, taken from culture after CMV antigen stimulation. Receptors were obtained from a human donor in good health (CMV status not recorded). Some clones in this sample may be carry-over from other donors' samples.

This rearrangement joins TRBV27 to TRBJ1-6; a possible D gene is TRBD1 (6 bases). Germline V gives CDR1 MNHEY, CDR2 SMNVEV (reference sequence). This CDR3 spans 15 amino acids. Trimming removed 3 bases at V and 7 bases at J, with 13 bases between. The CDR3 DNA reads as TGTGCCAGCAGTTTTCGGGGCAGGGGAAATTCACCCCTCCACTTT. It encodes CASSFRGRGNSPLHF.

J is TRBJ2-5 and V is TRBV5-5; 9 bases match TRBD1. Trimming at V came to 4 bases and at J to 7 bases, leaving 8 bases not matched to a gene. The CDR3 runs to 14 residues. Germline V gene lookup returns CDR1 SGHKS and CDR2 YYEKEE (reference sequence). Here the CDR3 DNA reads TGTGCCAGCAGCATACCCGACAGGGGGGGGACCCAGTACTTC. This sequence encodes CASSIPDRGGTQYF.

This sequence joins TRBV7-9 and TRBJ1-5; D call uncertain. The ends were cut back, 4 bases at V and 5 bases at J, with 12 bases in the middle. The CDR3 covers 14 residues. Germline CDR1 and CDR2: SEHNR and FQNEAQ (reference sequence). The CDR3 is CASSSVTRDQPQHF. The CDR3 DNA follows: TGTGCCAGCAGCTCCGTGACACGAGATCAGCCCCAGCATTTT.

The genes are TRBV20-1 and TRBJ2-2, with D possibly being TRBD1 or TRBD2 (5 bases each). The length of the CDR3 is 15 residues. CDR1 is DFQATT and CDR2 is SNEGSKA in the germline V gene (reference sequence). The V gene lost 1 base and the J gene lost 3 bases, with 12 bases spanning the gap. CDR3 region: CSARVSREYTGELFF. The CDR3 DNA is TGCAGTGCTAGAGTGAGCAGGGAGTACACCGGGGAGCTGTTTTTT.

The CDR3 DNA is TGCAGTGCCACGGACAGCCAGTCATCCACCCGTGAAAAACTGTTTTTT. Translating it yields CSATDSQSSTREKLFF. The chain combines TRBV20-1 with TRBJ1-4; D is perhaps TRBD1 (6 bases). Germline V gene sequence: CDR1 DFQATT, CDR2 SNEGSKA (reference sequence). Trimming stripped 6 bases from V and 7 bases from J, with 24 bases between. The CDR3 loop spans 16 amino acids.

Only a few counts were recorded for this clonotype. The J gene is TRBJ1-2, the V gene TRBV4-1; TRBD1 matches at 9 bases. This CDR3 spans 15 amino acids. Germline V gives CDR1 MGHRA, CDR2 YSYEKL. The V and J ends lost 1 base and 7 bases, in that order; junction bases with no gene match: 7. The CDR3 nucleotides are TGCGCCAGCAGCCAAGTTACAGGGGGCGCAACTGGCTACACCTTC. Encoded protein: CASSQVTGGATGYTF.

The chain employs TRBV7-2 and TRBJ2-4; maybe TRBD2 (6 bases). CDR1 and CDR2 (germline): SGHTA, FQGNSA. CDR3 length equals 16 residues. The ends were cut back, 5 bases at V and 3 bases at J, with 17 bases in the middle. The CDR3 here is CASSLRGGTVKNIQYF. The CDR3 DNA reads as TGTGCCAGCAGCCTACGGGGCGGGACTGTCAAAAACATTCAGTACTTC.

The V call is TRBV7-2, the J call TRBJ1-1, with TRBD1 identical over 7 bases. After removal of 1 base from V and 5 bases from J, the junction contained 10 bases not matched to a gene. Germline V CDR1 and CDR2: SGHTA, FQGNSA. The length of the CDR3 is 16 residues. For the CDR3, the DNA is TGTGCCAGCAGCTTAGGGACAGGCAGGGCCTGGACTGAAGCTTTCTTT. This sequence encodes CASSLGTGRAWTEAFF.

This clonotype has a handful of counts. The rearrangement links TRBV28 to TRBJ1-2; no reliable D call. The length of the CDR3 is 15 residues. The V end lost 4 bases, the J end lost 4 bases, and 16 bases lay between the germline ends. From germline, CDR1 is MDHEN and CDR2 SYDVKM. CDR3 protein: CASSSPLARGYGYTF. In nucleotides, the CDR3 is TGTGCCAGCAGTTCCCCACTCGCCCGCGGCTATGGCTACACCTTC.